The 19 T cell receptor beta chains reported below all come from one sample, sequenced in a study of tumor-infiltrating lymphocytes in primary liver carcinoma. TCR beta cDNA was prepared out of 450 to 500 ng total RNA by means of a constant-region primer. Generation of the TCR beta libraries relied on three nested multiplex PCR rounds using slightly modified ARM-PCR. TRBV1-TRBV30 forward and Cbeta reverse primers drove the first two roughly 10-cycle rounds. TCRdb itself ran the multiplex PCR reads through MiXCR, one entry per CDR3 protein. The sample has 50,000 to 70,000 distinct CDR3 sequences, less than 85% seen once; the top ten hold roughly three fifths. From 20-30 mg of unsorted bulk tissue, DNA and RNA were co-extracted together. Sequencing was carried out using liver tumor tissue from sampling region 2. Subset indicated: tumor region T2, inferior pole. The receptors come from a man aged 40-49 years with primary liver carcinoma and hepatitis B virus infection.

For this clonotype: It may be a read error: a sequence one base away is much more abundant. V usage is TRBV28 and J usage is TRBJ1-2; perhaps TRBD1 as D (6 bases). CDR1 and CDR2 (germline): MDHEN, SYDVKM. Trimming left V 4 bases short and J 6 bases short, with 9 bases between. The CDR3 spans 12 residues. The CDR3 coding sequence is TGTGCCAGCAGTTCAGGGGACCATGGCTACACCTTC. Its translation: CASSSGDHGYTF.

About this clonotype: At one end the junction does not follow the germline gene, possibly because of a read error. The V gene is TRBV13, the J gene TRBJ2-3; 9 nucleotides align to TRBD2. Germline CDR1 reads PRHDT; CDR2 reads FYEKMQ (reference sequence). This CDR3 is 15 amino acids long. In DNA, the CDR3 is TGTGCAAGCAGTCGTCGACTAGCGGGCACAGATACGCAGTATTTT. The encoded protein is CASSRRLAGTDTQYF.

As for this clonotype: A much larger clonotype is one base distant, so this may be a read error. The CDR3, as DNA: TGTGCCAGTAGTATCGCACAGGGTAACCTCAGTGAGCAGTTCTTC. It translates to CASSIAQGNLSEQFF. The chain couples TRBV19 to TRBJ2-1; a possible D gene is TRBD1 (6 bases). Germline loops: CDR1 LNHDA, CDR2 SQIVND (reference sequence). CDR3 length: 15 amino acids. Trimming cost V 3 bases and J 9 bases, with 18 bases left between them.

This clonotype was observed many times. This rearrangement joins TRBV6-5 to TRBJ2-7; the match to TRBD1 covers 9 bases. Trimming cost V 5 bases and J 8 bases; bases outside gene matches: 7. The CDR3 runs 13 residues. In germline, CDR1 is MNHEY, CDR2 SVGAGI. CDR3 sequence: CASSVSQGAKQYF. The CDR3 region has the DNA TGTGCCAGCAGTGTTTCACAGGGGGCAAAGCAGTACTTC.

A word on this clonotype: At one end, the junction sequence differs from germline, possibly due to a read error. The chain has TRBV12-3 or TRBV12-4 and TRBJ2-1; TRBD2 matches at 9 bases. The CDR3 loop spans 14 amino acids. CDR3 sequence reads: CANGRTSVYSEQFF. The CDR3 bases are TGTGCCAACGGGAGGACTAGCGTTTACAGTGAGCAGTTCTTC.

This clonotype was detected once. The chain links TRBV11-2 to TRBJ2-7, with a possible D match to TRBD2 (6 bases). Germline values: CDR1 SGHAT, CDR2 FQNNGV. The CDR3 is made up of 13 amino acids. The CDR3 protein is CVCGFGGASEQYF. CDR3 nucleotide sequence: TGTGTCTGCGGCTTCGGAGGGGCTAGCGAGCAGTACTTC. The variable domain in full, completed from reference TRBV11-2 and TRBJ2-7, reads EAGVAQSPRYKIIEKRQSVAFWCNPISGHATLYWYQQILGQGPKLLIQFQNNGVVDDSQLPKDRFSAERLKGVDSTLKIQPAKLEDSAVYLCVCGFGGASEQYFGPGTRLTVT.

Regarding this clonotype: The junction differs from germline at one of its ends, possibly a read error. J is TRBJ2-3 and V is TRBV9; D assignment may be TRBD1 or TRBD2 (6 bases each). CDR3 length: 14 residues. CDR1 SGDLS and CDR2 YYNGEE come from the germline V gene. The DNA of the CDR3 is TGTACCAGCAGCGAGGGGGGAAGCACAGATACGCAATATTTT. It encodes CTSSEGGSTDTQYF.

To note about this clonotype: Since a much larger clone is just one base distant, this may be a read error. The V gene is TRBV5-1, the J gene TRBJ1-2, with D perhaps TRBD1 (5 bases). The germline V gene encodes CDR1 SGHRS and CDR2 YFSETQ. V was clipped by 1 base and J by 1 base, with 8 bases between them. The CDR3 is 14 residues long. CDR3 sequence: CASSLRQNNYGYTF. In DNA, the CDR3 is TGCGCCAGCAGCTTGAGACAGAATAACTATGGCTACACCTTC.

The rearrangement joins TRBV25-1 to TRBJ1-1; tentative D call: TRBD1 (5 bases). This CDR3 is built from 13 residues. V lost 10 bases and J lost 7, with 19 bases in between. The V gene's germline CDR1 is MGHDK and CDR2 SYGVNS. The CDR3 spells CAIRQGSSDEAFF. The CDR3 DNA reads as TGTGCCATCAGGCAGGGTTCATCAGATGAAGCTTTCTTT.

About this clonotype: Since no conserved phenylalanine or tryptophan closes the CDR3, a read error is the likely cause. V is TRBV11-2 and J is TRBJ2-7, with D perhaps matching TRBD2 (5 bases). CDR3 size: 15 residues. CDR1 is SGHAT and CDR2 is FQNNGV in the germline V gene. The CDR3: CISSLESGISGEQYI. CDR3 coding DNA: TGTATCAGCAGCTTGGAGTCCGGGATCTCTGGCGAGCAGTACATC.

The count of this clonotype is one. One junction end disagrees with the germline gene, perhaps due to a read error. The chain couples TRBV4-3 to TRBJ2-5; 7 bases match TRBD2. Germline lookup yields CDR1 LGHNA and CDR2 YSLEER. CDR3 length: 15 amino acids. CDR3 coding DNA: TGTGCCAGCAGCCAAATCGGACTAGGACACAATGAGCAGTACTTC. Amino acid sequence: CASSQIGLGHNEQYF.

As concerns this clonotype: One end of the junction varies from germline; a read error may be responsible. V is TRBV6-2 or TRBV6-3 and J is TRBJ1-1, with a weak D call TRBD1 (5 bases). Germline V gene data show CDR1 as MNHEY and CDR2 as SVGEGT. This CDR3 comprises 11 residues. The CDR3 here is CANSGGAEAFF. In DNA, the CDR3 is TGTGCCAACAGTGGGGGAGCAGAAGCTTTCTTT.

Only a few counts were recorded for this clonotype. This likely comes from a read error, as the CDR3 has no conserved phenylalanine or tryptophan at its end. The rearrangement joins TRBV11-2 to TRBJ2-3; D gene ambiguous. The CDR3 consists of 12 residues. Germline V gene data show CDR1 as SGHAT and CDR2 as FQNNGV. V lost 5 bases and J lost 6, with 9 bases in between. The DNA for the CDR3 is TGTGCCAGCAGCGCCAGTACGGATACGCAGTATTAT. Amino acid sequence: CASSASTDTQYY.

The J gene is TRBJ2-7, the V gene TRBV4-2, with D hard to call. V was trimmed by 0 bases and J by 6 bases, leaving 15 bases between them. Germline V lookup: CDR1 LGHNA, CDR2 YNFKEQ. There are 15 residues in the CDR3. The CDR3 here is CASSQDWIEVAEQYF. DNA of the CDR3: TGTGCCAGCAGCCAAGATTGGATAGAGGTCGCCGAGCAGTACTTC.

In this sample, this clonotype turned up once. The rearrangement links TRBV9 to TRBJ2-7, with TRBD2 matching over 12 bases. J lost 5 bases, V lost 4 bases, and 13 bases had no gene match. This CDR3 is built from 17 residues. Germline CDR1 is SGDLS and CDR2 is YYNGEE. CDR3 residues: CASSLTHQLAGGHEQYF. In DNA form, the CDR3 reads TGTGCCAGCAGCCTCACCCACCAACTAGCGGGAGGACACGAGCAGTACTTC.

This clonotype appeared a single time. One end of the junction does not line up with germline, which may come from a read error. J is TRBJ1-5 and V is TRBV4-3, with no clear D. Per the germline V gene, CDR1 is LGHNA and CDR2 is YSLEER. The CDR3 totals 15 residues. CDR3 protein: CASSQDRFGPQSQHF. The CDR3 region has the DNA TGCGCCAGCAGCCAAGATCGGTTTGGTCCGCAGTCCCAACATTTT.

This clonotype came up a few times. This chain links TRBV4-1 with TRBJ2-3, with 7 positions matching TRBD1. The germline gives CDR1 MGHRA, CDR2 YSYEKL. The CDR3 contains 13 residues. V was clipped by 5 bases and J by 3 bases; unmatched bases: 2. DNA of the CDR3: TGCGCCAGCAGCATGGACAGGACAGATACGCAGTATTTT. Protein product: CASSMDRTDTQYF.

This clonotype has a count of ten or more. The rearrangement joins TRBV12-3 or TRBV12-4 to TRBJ2-3; D is ambiguous. The CDR3 contains 11 residues. Trimming removed 6 bases at V and 2 bases at J, with 3 bases between. The CDR3 bases are TGTGCCAGCAGGGCCACAGATACGCAGTATTTT. Translated: CASRATDTQYF.

This sequence joins TRBV6-5 and TRBJ1-5, with TRBD1 as a possible D gene (6 bases). V gave up 6 bases and J gave up 6 bases, with 21 bases separating them. The CDR3 extends over 16 amino acids. From germline, CDR1 is MNHEY and CDR2 SVGAGI. The CDR3 is CASSPEGGGQGQPQHF. As DNA, the CDR3 is TGTGCCAGCAGCCCCGAGGGGGGGGGGCAGGGTCAGCCCCAGCATTTT.